Below, 30 T cell receptor beta chains from the same sample are listed, as sequenced in a study of Ad26.COV2.S vaccination and SARS-CoV-2 variants. Clones were read by immunoSEQ multiplex PCR, and TCRdb kept only the in-frame ones, dropping some. This table has about 350,000 clones, about 91% appearing once. The sequenced sample was peripheral blood, obtained after recovery from COVID-19. The receptors come from a human donor who had recovered from COVID-19.

The gene calls are TRBV27 and TRBJ1-2; tentative D call: TRBD1 (5 bases). Trimming cost V 4 bases and J 6 bases, with 6 bases left between them. The germline V gene has CDR1 MNHEY and CDR2 SMNVEV (reference sequence). The CDR3 contains 11 residues. The CDR3 region is CASSSRDGYTF. The CDR3 DNA sequence: TGTGCCAGCAGTTCCAGGGATGGCTACACCTTC.

This chain uses TRBV29-1 with TRBJ1-4; D is possibly TRBD1 (5 bases). Germline V CDR1 and CDR2: SQVTM, ANQGSEA. The CDR3 totals 13 residues. Trimming shortened V by 6 bases and J by 8 bases, and 16 bases separated the two germline ends. The CDR3 DNA reads as TGCAGCGTCCGCGGGACTACCCCCGAAAAACTGTTTTTT. Its protein is CSVRGTTPEKLFF.

Details on this clone: This sample also contains other DNA sequences that code for the same CDR3. CDR3 amino acids: CASSQGTSSYEQYF. CDR3 sequence (DNA): TGCGCCAGCAGCCAGGGGACTAGCAGTTACGAGCAGTACTTC. The chain carries TRBV4-1 and TRBJ2-7; TRBD2 matches at 9 bases. J was trimmed by 4 bases and V by 3 bases; bases with no gene match: 4. This CDR3 spans 14 amino acids. From germline, CDR1 is MGHRA and CDR2 YSYEKL.

The rearrangement uses TRBV27 and TRBJ2-5; D remains unclear. Germline V gene data show CDR1 as MNHEY and CDR2 as SMNVEV (reference sequence). This CDR3 has 12 residues. V was pared by 6 bases and J by 5 bases, with 10 bases between. DNA of the CDR3: TGTGCCAGCAGGAGACCTGGGGAGACCCAGTACTTC. Protein: CASRRPGETQYF.

V is TRBV6-2 or TRBV6-3 and J is TRBJ2-2; no reliable D call. The germline V gene has CDR1 MNHEY and CDR2 SVGEGT. The CDR3 contains 14 residues. Trimming left V 0 bases short and J 11 bases short, with 13 bases between. This CDR3 reads CASSYSKVSAELFF. CDR3 in DNA: TGTGCCAGCAGTTACTCGAAGGTCTCCGCAGAGCTGTTTTTT.

In this sample, this clone turned up once. The chain employs TRBV9 and TRBJ1-1; D remains ambiguous. V was trimmed by 0 bases and J by 6 bases, leaving 12 bases between them. The CDR3 length is 14 residues. CDR1 SGDLS and CDR2 YYNGEE come from the germline V gene. The CDR3 loop reads CASSVGVVPSEAFF. For the CDR3, the DNA is TGTGCCAGCAGCGTAGGGGTAGTCCCCTCTGAAGCTTTCTTT. Variable domain in full (rest from reference TRBV9 and TRBJ1-1): DSGVTQTPKHLITATGQRVTLRCSPRSGDLSVYWYQQSLDQGLQFLIQYYNGEERAKGNILERFSAQQFPDLHSELNLSSLELGDSALYFCASSVGVVPSEAFFGQGTRLTVV.

V is TRBV25-1 and J is TRBJ1-5; tentatively, D is TRBD1 (6 bases). V was shortened by 1 base and J by 6 bases, with 16 bases between the two germline ends. This CDR3 has 16 amino acids. From germline, CDR1 is MGHDK and CDR2 SYGVNS. The CDR3 nucleotides read TGTGCCAGCAGTGAATCCGGTACAGGGATTGTTCAGCCCCAGCATTTT. Residues: CASSESGTGIVQPQHF.

Worth noting for this clone: The junction departs from germline at one end; a sequencing error may be responsible. The V and J genes are TRBV3-1 (or the pseudogene TRBV3-2) and TRBJ2-5, with 9 nucleotides matching TRBD2. CDR1 is LGHDT, CDR2 YNNKEL, per germline (reference sequence). The CDR3 is made up of 14 amino acids. The CDR3 coding sequence is TGTGCCAGCAGCCAAGATCCAGCGGGGGGTGAAGGGAACTTC. This codes for CASSQDPAGGEGNF.

V and J are TRBV10-3 and TRBJ1-5; the D gene is possibly TRBD1 (5 bases). CDR1 and CDR2 from the germline V gene are ENHRY and SYGVKD. The V gene lost 3 bases and the J gene lost 2 bases, with 8 bases spanning the gap. This CDR3 region has 14 residues. CDR3 sequence reads: CAISDGGGNQPQHF. The CDR3 DNA reads as TGTGCCATCAGTGATGGGGGGGGCAATCAGCCCCAGCATTTT.

This chain connects TRBV4-1 to TRBJ2-4; possible D gene TRBD2, 7 bases. CDR3 size: 17 residues. The ends were cut back, 4 bases at V and 1 base at J, with 17 bases in the middle. Germline V gene lookup returns CDR1 MGHRA and CDR2 YSYEKL. CDR3 bases: TGCGCCAGCAGCCTTTTGGGGGGGGCTGGGGCCAAAAACATTCAGTACTTC. Protein sequence: CASSLLGGAGAKNIQYF.

The rearrangement uses TRBV15 and TRBJ1-5; no reliable D call. Trimming cost V 1 base and J 4 bases, with 5 bases left between them. CDR3 length: 13 residues. Germline-derived CDR1 and CDR2 are LNHNV and YYDKDF (reference sequence). In DNA, the CDR3 is TGTGCCACCAGCAGAGTTTTAAATCAGCCCCAGCATTTT. It is translated as CATSRVLNQPQHF.

The chain links TRBV18 to TRBJ1-2; TRBD1 is a possible D gene (5 bases). V was cut by 3 bases and J by 0 bases, with 11 bases left in between. Germline-derived CDR1 and CDR2 are KGHSH and LQKENI. The CDR3 sequence is 15 residues long. Written as DNA, the CDR3 is TGTGCCAGCTCACCTACCTCCAGGGCTAACTATGGCTACACCTTC. Residues: CASSPTSRANYGYTF.

The chain recombines TRBV7-2 with TRBJ1-1; D call uncertain. This CDR3 has 13 amino acids. Germline V gives CDR1 SGHTA, CDR2 FQGNSA. V lost 5 bases, J lost 1 base, and 8 bases lay in between. The CDR3, as DNA: TGTGCCAGCAGCAGACCCCCGAACACTGAAGCTTTCTTT. It translates to CASSRPPNTEAFF.

The rearrangement joins TRBV21-1 to TRBJ2-6. TRBV21-1 is a listed pseudogene. The CDR3 runs 13 residues. CDR3 protein: CASGISGANVLTF. CDR3 bases: TGTGCCAGCGGGATCTCTGGGGCCAACGTCCTGACTTTC.

The rearrangement links TRBV27 to TRBJ2-1; the match to TRBD2 covers 10 bases. Germline V gene sequence: CDR1 MNHEY, CDR2 SMNVEV (reference sequence). After removal of 5 bases from V and 0 bases from J, the junction contained 7 bases not matched to a gene. CDR3 length: 17 amino acids. This chain's CDR3 is CASSTNSGGRSYNEQFF. In DNA, the CDR3 is TGTGCCAGCAGTACAAATAGCGGGGGGCGCTCCTACAATGAGCAGTTCTTC.

This chain joins TRBV20-1 and TRBJ2-5; no reliable D call. This CDR3 spans 11 amino acids. CDR1 and CDR2 from the germline V gene are DFQATT and SNEGSKA (reference sequence). The ends were cut back, 5 bases at V and 6 bases at J, with 10 bases in the middle. CDR3 residues: CSADVEKTQYF. DNA for the CDR3: TGCAGTGCTGACGTTGAGAAGACCCAGTACTTC.

The chain joins TRBV11-2 to TRBJ2-7; D is unresolved. CDR1 is SGHAT, CDR2 FQNNGV, per germline. The CDR3 has 12 residues. V was shortened by 8 bases and J by 3 bases, with 11 bases between the two germline ends. The CDR3 here is CASGPEDYEQYF. CDR3 coding DNA: TGTGCCAGCGGACCGGAAGACTACGAGCAGTACTTC.

The chain employs TRBV5-6 and TRBJ2-7; unclear D gene. In germline, CDR1 is SGHDT, CDR2 YYEEEE. Trimming stripped 3 bases from V and 3 bases from J, with 10 bases between. The CDR3 is 13 residues long. The CDR3 nucleotides read TGTGCCAGCAGCTCTCAGGAGCACTACGAGCAGTACTTC. Protein product: CASSSQEHYEQYF.

The rearrangement uses TRBV19 and TRBJ1-5, with a tentative D call TRBD1 (6 bases). The V gene's germline CDR1 is LNHDA and CDR2 SQIVND (reference sequence). The V gene lost 6 bases and the J gene lost 2 bases, with 11 bases spanning the gap. The CDR3 extends over 14 amino acids. The CDR3 here is CASRQGGGNQPQHF. The CDR3 coding sequence is TGTGCCAGTAGACAGGGAGGGGGCAATCAGCCCCAGCATTTT. The full variable domain, rest sourced from reference TRBV19 and TRBJ1-5, is DGGITQSPKYLFRKEGQNVTLSCEQNLNHDAMYWYRQDPGQGLRLIYYSQIVNDFQKGDIAEGYSVSREKKESFPLTVTSAQKNPTAFYLCASRQGGGNQPQHFGDGTRLSIL.

CDR3 in amino acids: CASSLDGGNTEAFF. The CDR3 DNA follows: TGTGCCAGCAGCCTAGACGGGGGCAACACTGAAGCTTTCTTT. The V gene is TRBV9, the J gene TRBJ1-1, with D tentatively TRBD1 (6 bases). This CDR3 has 14 amino acids. Per germline, CDR1 SGDLS and CDR2 YYNGEE. The V gene lost 4 bases and the J gene lost 2 bases, with 12 bases spanning the gap. The full variable domain, with the rest looked up from reference TRBV9 and TRBJ1-1, is DSGVTQTPKHLITATGQRVTLRCSPRSGDLSVYWYQQSLDQGLQFLIQYYNGEERAKGNILERFSAQQFPDLHSELNLSSLELGDSALYFCASSLDGGNTEAFFGQGTRLTVV.

V is TRBV19 and J is TRBJ2-3, with a tentative D call TRBD2 (6 bases). Germline-derived CDR1 and CDR2 are LNHDA and SQIVND (reference sequence). CDR3 length: 17 amino acids. Trimming removed 3 bases at V and 1 base at J, with 17 bases between. CDR3 in amino acids: CASSIMVRDSGTDTQYF. The DNA for the CDR3 is TGTGCCAGTAGTATTATGGTCAGGGACTCGGGCACAGATACGCAGTATTTT.

With regard to this clone: The same CDR3 arises from other DNA sequences in this sample as well. CDR3 sequence reads: CASSSDRDNYGYTF. CDR3 in DNA: TGTGCCAGCAGCAGCGACAGAGATAACTATGGCTACACCTTC. This chain links TRBV7-9 with TRBJ1-2; D possibly corresponds to TRBD1 (5 bases). There are 14 residues in the CDR3. CDR1 is SEHNR and CDR2 is FQNEAQ in the germline V gene (reference sequence). Trimming took 5 bases from V and 1 from J, leaving 11 bases between them.

V and J are TRBV10-1 and TRBJ2-1, with a weak D call TRBD1 (6 bases). The CDR3 consists of 16 residues. Germline CDR1 and CDR2: WNHNN and SYGVQD (reference sequence). Trimming took 0 bases from V and 4 from J, leaving 13 bases between them. CDR3 bases: TGCGCCAGCAGTGAGTCGAGAGGGACAAGTTACAATGAGCAGTTCTTC. This sequence encodes CASSESRGTSYNEQFF.

The chain recombines TRBV7-9 with TRBJ2-3; TRBD2 aligns across 11 bases. The length of the CDR3 is 16 residues. CDR1 is SEHNR and CDR2 is FQNEAQ in the germline V gene (reference sequence). The J segment lost 6 bases and the V segment lost 7 bases, leaving 12 bases of the junction unmatched. The DNA of the CDR3 is TGTGCCAGCAACGAACCTAGCGGGGGGCGGGCGGATACGCAGTATTTT. Its protein product is CASNEPSGGRADTQYF.

The rearrangement joins TRBV5-1 to TRBJ1-2, with D maybe TRBD1 (6 bases). The germline V gene encodes CDR1 SGHRS and CDR2 YFSETQ. V lost 0 bases and J 1 base, leaving 10 bases between the germline ends. The length of the CDR3 is 15 residues. The CDR3 nucleotides are TGCGCCAGCAGCTTGGTACCCAGGGGTAACTATGGCTACACCTTC. It translates to CASSLVPRGNYGYTF.

The chain recombines TRBV19 with TRBJ1-1, with D perhaps matching TRBD1 (6 bases). V lost 6 bases and J lost 1, with 12 bases in between. This CDR3 has 14 amino acids. In germline, CDR1 is LNHDA, CDR2 SQIVND (reference sequence). CDR3 bases: TGTGCCAGTAGGGGTACAGGGTGGAACACTGAAGCTTTCTTT. Its protein product is CASRGTGWNTEAFF.

V gene TRBV19 combines with J gene TRBJ1-2; the D gene is possibly TRBD1 (5 bases). Germline V gene lookup returns CDR1 LNHDA and CDR2 SQIVND (reference sequence). The CDR3 runs 15 residues. V was pared by 5 bases and J by 7 bases, with 20 bases between. CDR3 in DNA: TGTGCCAGTAGTGCGTACCGGGACCTTTTGAGTGGCTACACCTTC. Encoded protein: CASSAYRDLLSGYTF.

V gene TRBV29-1 combines with J gene TRBJ2-3, with 11 bases fitting TRBD2. This CDR3 has 21 amino acids. Trimming cost V 4 bases and J 2 bases; bases outside gene matches: 23. CDR1 and CDR2 from the germline V gene are SQVTM and ANQGSEA. CDR3 DNA sequence: TGCAGCGTTGTCCCCACGGCGGACGGTGTACTAGCGGGGGAACTCACAGATACGCAGTATTTT. Its translation: CSVVPTADGVLAGELTDTQYF.

This chain links TRBV7-3 with TRBJ2-7; no clear D. V lost 5 bases and J lost 3, with 11 bases in between. The CDR3 extends over 13 amino acids. Germline assignment: CDR1 SGHTA and CDR2 FQGTGA. The CDR3 reads CASSPQPYYEQYF. The CDR3 bases are TGTGCCAGCAGCCCCCAACCGTACTACGAGCAGTACTTC.

The chain combines TRBV5-6 with TRBJ1-2; the D gene is possibly TRBD1 (5 bases). Germline CDR1 SGHDT, CDR2 YYEEEE. The V gene lost 4 bases and the J gene lost 4 bases, with 23 bases spanning the gap. The CDR3 runs 17 residues. The CDR3 region is CASSTRGAVPLIYGYTF. The CDR3 nucleotides read TGTGCCAGCAGCACGAGAGGGGCCGTCCCCTTAATCTATGGCTACACCTTC.